A selection of T cell receptor beta chains follows, all from one sample in a study of cytomegalovirus exposure and HLA in healthy donors. Generated by immunoSEQ multiplex PCR, the TCRdb table keeps only in-frame clones and is missing some. This sample has about 180,000 clones, with about 80% found just once. Sequenced material: PBMCs. Receptors originate from a young woman in good health and CMV-seronegative. Each CDR3 is given with its conserved first and last residue. The order of the fields is V gene, clone size, D gene, J gene, CDR3 DNA, CDR3 protein. The D gene is left open where the match is weak. The listing skips clone size in some rows; elsewhere it reads once, few, many or a size class.

>TRBV9|.|.|TRBJ2-7
TGTGCCAGCAGCGTAGGGAGTGGCGAAGAATACGAGCAGTACTTC
CASSVGSGEEYEQYF
>TRBV2|few|TRBD2|TRBJ2-1
TGTGCCAGCAGTTTAGCGGGGGTGACAAATGAGCAGTTCTTC
CASSLAGVTNEQFF
>TRBV6-1|.|.|TRBJ2-7
TGTGCCAGCAACCCAGTCTCTTCCTACGAGCAGTACTTC
CASNPVSSYEQYF
>TRBV2|.|TRBD1|TRBJ1-2
TGTGCCAGCCGGGACAGGGGGCATGGCTATGGCTACACCTTC
CASRDRGHGYGYTF
>TRBV30|once|.|TRBJ2-2
TGTGCCTGGAGAGCGAATCAGGGGGGACCAAACACCGGGGAGCTGTTTTTT
CAWRANQGGPNTGELFF
>TRBV30|.|.|TRBJ2-7
TGTGCCTGGAATCGCGGGGTTGTCGACGAGCAGTACTTC
CAWNRGVVDEQYF
>TRBV19|once|TRBD2|TRBJ2-5
TGTGCCAGTAGCTTCCTAGCGGGTGCGGAGACCCAGTACTTC
CASSFLAGAETQYF
>TRBV11-1|.|TRBD1|TRBJ1-2
TGTGCCAGCAGTCAAATGGACAGGAGGCATGGCTACACCTTC
CASSQMDRRHGYTF
>TRBV7-6|.|TRBD1|TRBJ2-1
TGTGCCAGCAGCGCCTCCTGGACAGGAGCCTTCAATGAGCAGTTCTTC
CASSASWTGAFNEQFF
>TRBV18|.|.|TRBJ2-1
TGTGCCAGCTCACCCGACGTCGGGGGGCTCTCCTACAATGAGCAGTTCTTC
CASSPDVGGLSYNEQFF
>TRBV7-9|.|.|TRBJ1-1
TGTGCCAGCAGCTTAGCTAGGACACACGAAGCTTTCTTT
CASSLARTHEAFF
>TRBV5-4|.|TRBD1|TRBJ1-2
TGTGCCAGCAGCTTGCGTTTAGTCCAGGGGGCCAGCTACACCTTC
CASSLRLVQGASYTF
>TRBV5-6|.|TRBD2|TRBJ2-3
TGTGCCAGCAGCCTTAGGACTAGCGGGGGGAGCACAGATACGCAGTATTTT
CASSLRTSGGSTDTQYF
>TRBV5-5|.|TRBD1|TRBJ2-7
TGTGCCAGCAGCTTGTATTTAGGGACAGGGCTAGACGAGCAGTACTTC
CASSLYLGTGLDEQYF
>TRBV9|.|.|TRBJ2-7
TGTGCCAGCAGCGTAGAGGGGTTCTACGAGCAGTACTTC
CASSVEGFYEQYF
>TRBV5-1|.|.|TRBJ1-1
TGCGCCAGCTGTCTATACCCCAACACTGAAGCTTTCTTT
CASCLYPNTEAFF
>TRBV4-1|.|TRBD2|TRBJ2-1
TGCGCCAGCAGCCTCCAGGGCGGGGGGGCTTACGGAGATGAGCAGTTCTTC
CASSLQGGGAYGDEQFF
>TRBV13|.|TRBD2|TRBJ2-5
TGTGCCAGCAGCCCGGGACTAGCGGGGGAGACCCAGTACTTC
CASSPGLAGETQYF
>TRBV18|.|.|TRBJ2-3
TGTGCCAGCTCACCACTCTCGGGGGATACGCAGTATTTT
CASSPLSGDTQYF
>TRBV4-1|.|TRBD1|TRBJ1-1
TGCGCCAGCAGCCAAGTGGACAGGGGGCGGACTGAAGCTTTCTTT
CASSQVDRGRTEAFF
>TRBV21-1|.|.|TRBJ2-3
TGTGCCAGCAGCAACATACTAGAATCAGATACGCAGTATTTT
CASSNILESDTQYF
>TRBV5-6|.|TRBD1|TRBJ1-1
TGTGCCAGCAGCTTAGACAGGGAGGAAAACACTGAAGCTTTCTTT
CASSLDREENTEAFF
>TRBV7-2|.|.|TRBJ1-2
TGTGCCAGCAGCTTAGCGCGGGGGACGTTGGATGGCTACACCTTC
CASSLARGTLDGYTF
>TRBV4-1|.|.|TRBJ2-7
TGCGCCAGCAGCCACCGGGACATGACGTACGAGCAGTACTTC
CASSHRDMTYEQYF
>TRBV5-6|.|TRBD1|TRBJ2-7
TGTGCCAGCAGCCTACCCGGGACAGGTCATTACGAGCAGTACTTC
CASSLPGTGHYEQYF
>TRBV15|.|.|TRBJ2-5
TGTGCCACCAGCGGTAGTGGGCTACAAGAGACCCAGTACTTC
CATSGSGLQETQYF
>TRBV2|.|.|TRBJ1-2
TGTGCCAGCCGCAGGACATCTAACTATGGCTACACCTTC
CASRRTSNYGYTF
>TRBV5-1|.|TRBD1|TRBJ1-2
TGCGCCAGCAGCCAAGGACAGGGACGCTATGGCTACACCTTC
CASSQGQGRYGYTF
>TRBV7-9|few|.|TRBJ2-3
TGTGCCAGCAGCCTCCGACAGAGCACAGATACGCAGTATTTT
CASSLRQSTDTQYF
>TRBV30|.|.|TRBJ2-2
TGTGCCTGGTCCGGGACACTGAGGACTGGGGAGCTGTTTTTT
CAWSGTLRTGELFF
>TRBV5-1|.|.|TRBJ1-3
TGCGCCAGTTACAGGGAGCCGCCGGGAAACACCATATATTTT
CASYREPPGNTIYF
>TRBV6-5|.|TRBD2|TRBJ2-1
TGTGCCAGCAGTTACGCAGGGACTACCAATGAGCAGTTCTTC
CASSYAGTTNEQFF
>TRBV5-6|.|TRBD2|TRBJ2-5
TGTGCCAGCAGCTTGGTGGGCGGGGGGGCTCAAGAGACCCAGTACTTC
CASSLVGGGAQETQYF
>TRBV5-1|.|TRBD1|TRBJ1-2
TGCGCCAGCAGCTTTTTCTTTGCTCCGGGACAGGGGGCGAGTGGCTACACCTTC
CASSFFFAPGQGASGYTF
>TRBV5-8|once|.|TRBJ1-5
TGTGCCAGCAGCTTGTTAGGGGATCAGCCCCAGCATTTT
CASSLLGDQPQHF
>TRBV4-3|few|.|TRBJ1-1
TGCGCCAGCAGCCAGCTCCTGGACAGTACCCTTGAAGCTTTCTTT
CASSQLLDSTLEAFF
>TRBV9|.|.|TRBJ2-3
TGTGCCAGCAGCGTAGAACACAGGGATACGCAGTATTTT
CASSVEHRDTQYF
>TRBV4-1|few|TRBD1|TRBJ2-7
TGCGCCAGCAGCCAAGGAGACAGGGGGTACTACGAGCAGTACTTC
CASSQGDRGYYEQYF
>TRBV7-9|once|.|TRBJ1-5
TGTGCCAGCAGCTCTCTCCGGGAGGTCAATCAGCCCCAGCATTTT
CASSSLREVNQPQHF
>TRBV2|.|.|TRBJ1-1
TGTGCCAGCGTCTTGACGGGGGGCGGAGGCACTGAAGCTTTCTTT
CASVLTGGGGTEAFF
>TRBV2|.|.|TRBJ1-1
TGTGCCAGCAGCCCCGCGCTGACAGGAGCGGCTTTCTTT
CASSPALTGAAFF
>TRBV7-2|few|.|TRBJ1-2
TGTGCCAGCAGCTTAGCCACGACAGGTAGCGGCTACACCTTC
CASSLATTGSGYTF
>TRBV7-9|.|.|TRBJ2-3
TGTGCCAGCAGCTCGCGAAAATCCTTACGTGGCACAGATACGCAGTATTTT
CASSSRKSLRGTDTQYF
>TRBV19|.|TRBD1|TRBJ1-1
TGTGCCAGTAGGATGACAGGGTCCGGAGCTTTCTTT
CASRMTGSGAFF
>TRBV5-4|.|.|TRBJ2-3
TGTGCCAGCAGCCAACAGGGTGGGGGCGCAGATACGCAGTATTTT
CASSQQGGGADTQYF
>TRBV5-1|.|TRBD1|TRBJ2-7
TGCGCCAGCAGCTTAAGGACAGGGGTGGCCTACGAGCAGTACTTC
CASSLRTGVAYEQYF
>TRBV6-4|.|TRBD2|TRBJ2-1
TGTGCCAGCAGTGGGTCTAGCGGGGGATACAATGAGCAGTTCTTC
CASSGSSGGYNEQFF
>TRBV5-1|.|.|TRBJ2-5
TGCGCCAGCAGCTCCGTCGCGGGGCTGGGGGAGACCCAGTACTTC
CASSSVAGLGETQYF